In this sample, the clone carrying this T cell receptor (beta chain) turned up many times. The source of the blood RNA was unsorted whole blood, and germline DNA was extracted as well. Patients carried chronic HBV infection without prior treatment. TCR beta cDNA was made from around 460 ng total RNA with a constant-region primer. It was through three nested multiplex PCR rounds of slightly modified ARM-PCR that TCR beta libraries arose. The first two PCR rounds, roughly 10 cycles each, used TRBV1-TRBV30 forward primers and a C-beta reverse primer. A single record per CDR3 protein comes from TCRdb applying MiXCR to the multiplex PCR reads. The table records 320,000 or so distinct CDR3 sequences, around three fifths of them present only once. This sample is part of a study of tumor-infiltrating lymphocytes in primary liver carcinoma. About the research overall: The patient group consisted of men and women aged 30 to 69 years.

Trimming removed 3 bases from V and 3 bases from J; junction bases left unmatched: 1. Germline loops: CDR1 SGHRS, CDR2 YFSETQ. This CDR3 region has 13 residues. Source material: peripheral blood. The sequence came from a man aged 35-49 years with primary liver carcinoma and hepatitis B virus infection. This chain links TRBV5-1 with TRBJ1-1, with TRBD1 identical over 8 bases. The CDR3 bases are TGCGCCAGCAGCTGGGGACAGGACACTGAAGCTTTCTTT. Translation: CASSWGQDTEAFF.